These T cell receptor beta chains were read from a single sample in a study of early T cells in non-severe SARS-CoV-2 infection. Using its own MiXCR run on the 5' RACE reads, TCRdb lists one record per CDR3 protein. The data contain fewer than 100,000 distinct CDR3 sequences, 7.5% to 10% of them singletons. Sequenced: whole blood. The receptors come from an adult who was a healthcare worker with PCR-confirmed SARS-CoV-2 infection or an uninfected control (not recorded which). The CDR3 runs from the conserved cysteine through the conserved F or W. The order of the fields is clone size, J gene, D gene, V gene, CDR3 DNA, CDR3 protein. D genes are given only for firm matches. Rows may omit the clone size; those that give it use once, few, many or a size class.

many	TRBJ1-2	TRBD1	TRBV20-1	TGCAGTGCTAGCCCACAGGGGCCAACCTATGGCTACACCTTC	CSASPQGPTYGYTF
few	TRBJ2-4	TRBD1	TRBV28	TGTGCCAGCAGTCCACCCGGTAGGACAGGGGGCATTCAGTACTTC	CASSPPGRTGGIQYF
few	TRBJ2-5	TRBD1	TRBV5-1	TGCGCCAGCAGCTTGGTAGTTGGGACAGAGCAAGAGACCCAGTACTTC	CASSLVVGTEQETQYF
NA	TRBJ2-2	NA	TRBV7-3	TGTGCCAGCAAACCCGGAGTGTCGGGCGGGGAGCTGTTTTTT	CASKPGVSGGELFF
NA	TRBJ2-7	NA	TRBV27	TGTGCCAGCAGACTTGGAGGGACCTACGAGCAGTACTTC	CASRLGGTYEQYF
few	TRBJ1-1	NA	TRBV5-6	TGTGCCAGCAGCTACGGCGGATTGAACACTGAAGCTTTCTTT	CASSYGGLNTEAFF
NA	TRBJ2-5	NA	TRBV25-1	TGTGCCAGCAGTGAATATCCCGAGACCCAGTACTTC	CASSEYPETQYF
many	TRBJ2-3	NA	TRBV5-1	TGCGCCAGCAGCTTGCAGGCCACCCGGGATACGCAGTATTTT	CASSLQATRDTQYF
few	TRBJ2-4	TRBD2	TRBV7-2	TGTGCCAGCAGCTTAGGAGGACTAGAAAACATTCAGTACTTC	CASSLGGLENIQYF
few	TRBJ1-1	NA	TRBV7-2	TGTGCCAGCAGTCGACGGTTTAACACTGAAGCTTTCTTT	CASSRRFNTEAFF
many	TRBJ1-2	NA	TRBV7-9	TGTGCCAGCAGCTTAGGACGGACTAGCTATGGCTACACCTTC	CASSLGRTSYGYTF
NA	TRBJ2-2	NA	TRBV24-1	TGTGCCACCAGTGATCTCGACCGGGACTCTCTCACCGGGGAGCTGTTTTTT	CATSDLDRDSLTGELFF
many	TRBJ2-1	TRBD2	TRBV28	TGTGCCAGCAGTTACTTAGCGGGAGGAATCTTTAGCTCCTACAATGAGCAGTTCTTC	CASSYLAGGIFSSYNEQFF
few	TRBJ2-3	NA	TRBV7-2	TGTGCCAGCAGCAAGGGAGGATACACAGATACGCAGTATTTT	CASSKGGYTDTQYF
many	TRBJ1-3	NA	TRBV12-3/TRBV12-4	TGTGCCACCGTCCCAGACTCTGGAAACACCATATATTTT	CATVPDSGNTIYF
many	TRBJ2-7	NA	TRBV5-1	TGCGCCAGCAGCGGGGACGTGGGTATACCCGTGAACGAGCAGTACTTC	CASSGDVGIPVNEQYF
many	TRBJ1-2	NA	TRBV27	TGTGCCAGCAGTTTAGGGGGAAACTATGGCTACACCTTC	CASSLGGNYGYTF
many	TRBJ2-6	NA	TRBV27	TGTGCCAGCACTTTTGGGGCGGGGGCCAACGTCCTGACTTTC	CASTFGAGANVLTF
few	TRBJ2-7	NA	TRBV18	TGTGCCAGCTCACCAATCTCGGGGAACCGGGCGCAGTACTTC	CASSPISGNRAQYF
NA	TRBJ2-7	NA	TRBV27	TGTGCCAGCAGTTCCGGACAAGCGGACTACGAGCAGTACTTC	CASSSGQADYEQYF
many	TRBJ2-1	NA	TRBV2	TGTGCCAGCACCTTAGTCAGGGGGGCCTACAATGAGCAGTTCTTC	CASTLVRGAYNEQFF
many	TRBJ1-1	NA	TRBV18	TGTGCCAGCTCATCAACACAGGACACTGAAGCTTTCTTT	CASSSTQDTEAFF
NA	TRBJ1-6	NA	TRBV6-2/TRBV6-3	TGTGCCAGCAGCCGGAGCCCGGGTCTCCGCTCGTCACCCCTCCACTTT	CASSRSPGLRSSPLHF
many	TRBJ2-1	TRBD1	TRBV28	TGTGCCAGCAGTTTAGGGAGGTTGGACAGGGGTGTCTTC	CASSLGRLDRGVF
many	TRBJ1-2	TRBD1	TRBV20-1	TGCAGTGCTATTCGACAGGGAAACTATGGCTACACCTTC	CSAIRQGNYGYTF
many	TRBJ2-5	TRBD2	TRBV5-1	TGCGCCAGCAGGTACAGCGGGAGTGCATTTGGTGAGACCCAGTACTTC	CASRYSGSAFGETQYF
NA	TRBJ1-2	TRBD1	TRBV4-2	TGTGCCAGCAGCAATGACAGGGGGCTCGTCAATGGCTACACCTTC	CASSNDRGLVNGYTF
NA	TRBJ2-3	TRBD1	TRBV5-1	TGCGCCAGCAGCTTGGTAGTAGGGGGCGCGGCAGATACGCAGTATTTT	CASSLVVGGAADTQYF
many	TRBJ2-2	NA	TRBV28	TGTGCCAGCAGCTCTCAGGGGAGGGGAGGCACCGGGGAGCTGTTTTTT	CASSSQGRGGTGELFF
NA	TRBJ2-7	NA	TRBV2	TGTGCCAGCAGTCCGGAGGTAGATGGCGAGCAGTACTTC	CASSPEVDGEQYF
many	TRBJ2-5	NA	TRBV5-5	TGTGCCAGCAGCTTGGCCTTTGGGGTCAGTGAGACCCAGTACTTC	CASSLAFGVSETQYF
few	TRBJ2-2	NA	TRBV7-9	NA	CASSLDRTPGSCFF
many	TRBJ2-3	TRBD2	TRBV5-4	TGTGCCAGCAGCAAAGTCCCGGGACTAGGTGCAGATACGCAGTATTTT	CASSKVPGLGADTQYF
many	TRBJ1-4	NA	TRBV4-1	TGCGCCAGCAGCCAAGAGCCGTTGTTGAGGGGAGAAAAACTGTTTTTT	CASSQEPLLRGEKLFF